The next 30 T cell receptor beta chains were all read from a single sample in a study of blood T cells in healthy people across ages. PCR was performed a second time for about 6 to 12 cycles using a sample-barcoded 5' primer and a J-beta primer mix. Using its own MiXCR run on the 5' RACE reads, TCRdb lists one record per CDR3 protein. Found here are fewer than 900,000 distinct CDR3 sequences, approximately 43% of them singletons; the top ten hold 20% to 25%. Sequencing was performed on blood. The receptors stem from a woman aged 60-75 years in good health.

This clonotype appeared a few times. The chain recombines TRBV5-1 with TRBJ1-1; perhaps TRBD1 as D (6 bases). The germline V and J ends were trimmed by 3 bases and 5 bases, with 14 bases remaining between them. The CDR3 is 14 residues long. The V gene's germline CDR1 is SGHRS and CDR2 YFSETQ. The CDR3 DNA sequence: TGCGCCAGCAGCTCCTGGACAGACAATACTGAAGCTTTCTTT. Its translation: CASSSWTDNTEAFF.

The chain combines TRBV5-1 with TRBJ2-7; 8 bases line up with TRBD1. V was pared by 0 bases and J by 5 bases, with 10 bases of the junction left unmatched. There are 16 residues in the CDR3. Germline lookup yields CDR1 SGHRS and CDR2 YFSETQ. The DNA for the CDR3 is TGCGCCAGCAGCTTGGAGCCCTCGGGACAGGCAGACGAGCAGTACTTC. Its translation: CASSLEPSGQADEQYF. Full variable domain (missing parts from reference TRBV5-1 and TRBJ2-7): KAGVTQTPRYLIKTRGQQVTLSCSPISGHRSVSWYQQTPGQGLQFLFEYFSETQRNKGNFPGRFSGRQFSNSRSEMNVSTLELGDSALYLCASSLEPSGQADEQYFGPGTRLTVT.

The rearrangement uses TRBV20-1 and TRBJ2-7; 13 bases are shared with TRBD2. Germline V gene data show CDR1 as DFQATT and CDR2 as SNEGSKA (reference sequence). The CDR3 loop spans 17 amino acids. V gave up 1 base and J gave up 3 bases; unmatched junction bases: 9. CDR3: CSARGGLAGLVGYEQYF. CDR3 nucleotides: TGCAGTGCTAGAGGGGGACTAGCGGGGCTTGTCGGCTACGAGCAGTACTTC.

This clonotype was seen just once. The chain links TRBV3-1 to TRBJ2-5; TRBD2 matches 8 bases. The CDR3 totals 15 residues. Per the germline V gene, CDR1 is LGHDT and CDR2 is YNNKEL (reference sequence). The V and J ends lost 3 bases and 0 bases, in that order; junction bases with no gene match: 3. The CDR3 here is CASSQGGRYQETQYF. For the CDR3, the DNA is TGTGCCAGCAGCCAGGGCGGGAGGTACCAAGAGACCCAGTACTTC.

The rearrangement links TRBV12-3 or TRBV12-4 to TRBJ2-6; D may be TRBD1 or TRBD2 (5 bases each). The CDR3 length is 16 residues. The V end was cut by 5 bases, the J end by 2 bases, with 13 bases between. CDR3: CASSRDHFTGANVLTF. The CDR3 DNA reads TGTGCCAGCAGTCGGGACCACTTCACTGGGGCCAACGTCCTGACTTTC.

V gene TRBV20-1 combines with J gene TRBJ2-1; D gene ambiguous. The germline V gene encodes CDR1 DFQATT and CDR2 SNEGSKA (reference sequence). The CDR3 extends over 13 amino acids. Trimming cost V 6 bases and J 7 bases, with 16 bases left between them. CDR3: CSAPSPEVNEQFF. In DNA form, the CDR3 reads TGCAGTGCCCCCAGCCCAGAGGTGAATGAGCAGTTCTTC.

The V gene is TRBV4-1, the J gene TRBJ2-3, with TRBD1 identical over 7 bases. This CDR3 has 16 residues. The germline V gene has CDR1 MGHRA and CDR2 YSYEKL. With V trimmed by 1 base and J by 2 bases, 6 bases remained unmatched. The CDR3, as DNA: TGCGCCAGCAGCCAAGTCGCCGGGACAGACACAGATACGCAGTATTTT. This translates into CASSQVAGTDTDTQYF.

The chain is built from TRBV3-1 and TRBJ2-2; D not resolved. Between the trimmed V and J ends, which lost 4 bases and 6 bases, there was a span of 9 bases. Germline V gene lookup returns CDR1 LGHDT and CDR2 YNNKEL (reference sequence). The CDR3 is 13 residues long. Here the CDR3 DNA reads TGTGCCAGCAGCCCTCGGGCCGCCGGGGAGCTGTTTTTT. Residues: CASSPRAAGELFF.

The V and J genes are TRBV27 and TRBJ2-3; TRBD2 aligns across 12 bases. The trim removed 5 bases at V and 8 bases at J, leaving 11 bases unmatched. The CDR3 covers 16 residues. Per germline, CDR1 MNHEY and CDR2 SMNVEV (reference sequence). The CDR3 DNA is TGTGCCAGCAGTATGACTAGCGGGAGCACAGGGGGTACGCAGTATTTT. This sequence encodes CASSMTSGSTGGTQYF.

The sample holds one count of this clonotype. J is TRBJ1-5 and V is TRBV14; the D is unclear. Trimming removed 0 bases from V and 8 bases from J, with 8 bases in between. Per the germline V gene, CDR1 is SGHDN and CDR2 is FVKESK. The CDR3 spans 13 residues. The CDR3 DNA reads TGTGCCAGCAGCCAAGATCGCGGGAAGCCCCAGCATTTT. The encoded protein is CASSQDRGKPQHF. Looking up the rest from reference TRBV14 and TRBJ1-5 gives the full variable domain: EAGVTQFPSHSVIEKGQTVTLRCDPISGHDNLYWYRRVMGKEIKFLLHFVKESKQDESGMPNNRFLAERTGGTYSTLKVQPAELEDSGVYFCASSQDRGKPQHFGDGTRLSIL.

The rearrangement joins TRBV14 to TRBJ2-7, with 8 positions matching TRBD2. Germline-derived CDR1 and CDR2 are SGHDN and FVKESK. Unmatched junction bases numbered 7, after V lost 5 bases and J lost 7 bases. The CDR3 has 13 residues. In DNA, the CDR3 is TGTGCCAGCAGCTTTGTGGCGGGAGGTGAGCAGTACTTC. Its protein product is CASSFVAGGEQYF.

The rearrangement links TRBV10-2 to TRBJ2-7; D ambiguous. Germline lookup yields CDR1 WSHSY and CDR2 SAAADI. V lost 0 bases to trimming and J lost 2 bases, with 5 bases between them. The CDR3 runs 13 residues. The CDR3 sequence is CASSESQTYEQYF. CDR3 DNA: TGCGCCAGCAGTGAGTCGCAAACCTACGAGCAGTACTTC.

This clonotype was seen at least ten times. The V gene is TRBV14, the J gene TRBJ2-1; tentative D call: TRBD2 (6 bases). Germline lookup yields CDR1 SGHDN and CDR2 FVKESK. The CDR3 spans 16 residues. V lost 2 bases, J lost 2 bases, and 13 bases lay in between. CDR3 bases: TGTGCCAGCAGCCAATCGGGGGTAGCGGCCTACAATGAGCAGTTCTTC. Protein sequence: CASSQSGVAAYNEQFF.

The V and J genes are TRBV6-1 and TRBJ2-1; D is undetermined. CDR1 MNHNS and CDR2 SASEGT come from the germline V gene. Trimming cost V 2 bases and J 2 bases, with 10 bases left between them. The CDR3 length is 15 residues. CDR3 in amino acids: CASSEMTYPYNEQFF. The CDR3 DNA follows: TGTGCCAGCAGTGAAATGACTTATCCCTACAATGAGCAGTTCTTC.

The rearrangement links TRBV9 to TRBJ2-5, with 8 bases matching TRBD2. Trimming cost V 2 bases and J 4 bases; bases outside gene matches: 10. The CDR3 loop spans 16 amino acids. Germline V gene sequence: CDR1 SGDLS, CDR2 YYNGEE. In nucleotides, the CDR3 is TGTGCCAGCAGCGTCCCTTCAGCGGGAGTGTTAGAGACCCAGTACTTC. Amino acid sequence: CASSVPSAGVLETQYF. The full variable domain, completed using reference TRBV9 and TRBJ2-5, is DSGVTQTPKHLITATGQRVTLRCSPRSGDLSVYWYQQSLDQGLQFLIQYYNGEERAKGNILERFSAQQFPDLHSELNLSSLELGDSALYFCASSVPSAGVLETQYFGPGTRLLVL.

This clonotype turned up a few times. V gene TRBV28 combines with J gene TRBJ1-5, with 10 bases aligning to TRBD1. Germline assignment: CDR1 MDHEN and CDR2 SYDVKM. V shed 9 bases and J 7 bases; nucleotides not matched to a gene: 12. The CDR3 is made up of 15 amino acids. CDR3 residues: CASKGAGTGDQPQHF. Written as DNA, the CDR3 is TGTGCCAGTAAAGGGGCGGGGACAGGGGACCAGCCCCAGCATTTT.

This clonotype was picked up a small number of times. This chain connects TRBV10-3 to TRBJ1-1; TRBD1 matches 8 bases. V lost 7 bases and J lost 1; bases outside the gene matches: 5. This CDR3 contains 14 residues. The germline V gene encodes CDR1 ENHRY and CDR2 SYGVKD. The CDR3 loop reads CAITYGTGNTEAFF. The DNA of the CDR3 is TGTGCCATCACATACGGGACAGGGAACACTGAAGCTTTCTTT.

The chain's CDR3 is CASSGGAFGNQPQHF. The CDR3 DNA is TGTGCCAGCAGCGGGGGGGCATTCGGCAATCAGCCCCAGCATTTT. The chain couples TRBV3-1 to TRBJ1-5; possible D gene TRBD1, 6 bases. The CDR3 extends over 15 amino acids. The germline V and J ends were trimmed by 5 bases and 2 bases, with 13 bases remaining between them. Germline values: CDR1 LGHDT, CDR2 YNNKEL (reference sequence).

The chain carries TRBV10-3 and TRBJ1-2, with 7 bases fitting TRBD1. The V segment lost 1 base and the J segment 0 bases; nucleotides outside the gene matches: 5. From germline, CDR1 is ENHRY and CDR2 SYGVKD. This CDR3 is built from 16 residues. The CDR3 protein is CAISELTGRANYGYTF. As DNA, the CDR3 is TGTGCCATCAGTGAGTTGACAGGGAGGGCTAACTATGGCTACACCTTC.

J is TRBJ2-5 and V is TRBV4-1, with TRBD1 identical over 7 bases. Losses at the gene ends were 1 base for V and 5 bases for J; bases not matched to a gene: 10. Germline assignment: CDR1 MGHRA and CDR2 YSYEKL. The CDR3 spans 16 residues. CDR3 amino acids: CASSQVGTGESETQYF. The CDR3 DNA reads TGCGCCAGCAGCCAAGTAGGTACAGGGGAATCGGAGACCCAGTACTTC.

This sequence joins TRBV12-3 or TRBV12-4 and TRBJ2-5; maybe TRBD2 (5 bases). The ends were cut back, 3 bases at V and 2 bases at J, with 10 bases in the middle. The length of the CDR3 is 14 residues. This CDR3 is CASSFSGIQETQYF. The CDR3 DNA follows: TGTGCCAGCAGTTTTTCCGGGATACAAGAGACCCAGTACTTC.

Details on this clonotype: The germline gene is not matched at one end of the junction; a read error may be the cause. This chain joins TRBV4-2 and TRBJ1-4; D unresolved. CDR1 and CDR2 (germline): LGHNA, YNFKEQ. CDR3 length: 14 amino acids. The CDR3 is CVSSQVGGIEKLFF. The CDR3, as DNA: TGTGTCAGCAGCCAAGTAGGAGGAATTGAAAAACTGTTTTTT.

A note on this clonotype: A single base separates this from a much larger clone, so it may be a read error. The CDR3 protein is CASGLGGRQETQYF. The CDR3 DNA is TGCGCCAGCGGCTTAGGGGGCCGGCAAGAGACCCAGTACTTC. J is TRBJ2-5 and V is TRBV5-1; 7 bases align to TRBD1. Per germline, CDR1 SGHRS and CDR2 YFSETQ. The CDR3 runs 14 residues.

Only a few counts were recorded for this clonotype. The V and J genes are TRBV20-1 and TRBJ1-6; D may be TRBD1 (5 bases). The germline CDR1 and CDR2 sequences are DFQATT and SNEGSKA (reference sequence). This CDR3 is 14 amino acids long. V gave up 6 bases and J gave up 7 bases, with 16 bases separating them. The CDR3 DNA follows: TGCAGTGCCAGGGTCCCCATTCGCAATTCACCCCTCCACTTT. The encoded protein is CSARVPIRNSPLHF.

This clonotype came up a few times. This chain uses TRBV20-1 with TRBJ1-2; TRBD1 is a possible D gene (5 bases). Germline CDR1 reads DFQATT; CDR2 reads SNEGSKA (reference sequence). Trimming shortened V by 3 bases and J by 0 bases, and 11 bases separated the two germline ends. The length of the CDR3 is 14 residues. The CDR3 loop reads CSARMTASNYGYTF. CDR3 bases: TGCAGTGCTAGGATGACAGCTTCTAACTATGGCTACACCTTC.

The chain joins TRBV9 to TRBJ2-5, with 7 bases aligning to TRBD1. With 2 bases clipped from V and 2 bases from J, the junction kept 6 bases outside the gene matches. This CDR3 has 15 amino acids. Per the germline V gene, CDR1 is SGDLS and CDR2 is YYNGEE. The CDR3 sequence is CASSVFQGQQETQYF. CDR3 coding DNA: TGTGCCAGCAGCGTCTTCCAGGGACAGCAAGAGACCCAGTACTTC.

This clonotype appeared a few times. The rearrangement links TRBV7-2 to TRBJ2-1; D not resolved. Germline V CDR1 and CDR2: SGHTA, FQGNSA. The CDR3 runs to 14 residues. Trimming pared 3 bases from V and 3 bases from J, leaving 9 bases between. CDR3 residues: CASSFREIYNEQFF. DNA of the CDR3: TGTGCCAGCAGCTTTCGCGAGATCTACAATGAGCAGTTCTTC.

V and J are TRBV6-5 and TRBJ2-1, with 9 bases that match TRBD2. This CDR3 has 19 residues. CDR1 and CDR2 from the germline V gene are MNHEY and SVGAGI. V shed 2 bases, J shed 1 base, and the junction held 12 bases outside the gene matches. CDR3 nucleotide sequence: TGTGCCAGCAGTTACAGAGGGGTAGCGGGAGAAGGATCCTACAATGAGCAGTTCTTC. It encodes CASSYRGVAGEGSYNEQFF.

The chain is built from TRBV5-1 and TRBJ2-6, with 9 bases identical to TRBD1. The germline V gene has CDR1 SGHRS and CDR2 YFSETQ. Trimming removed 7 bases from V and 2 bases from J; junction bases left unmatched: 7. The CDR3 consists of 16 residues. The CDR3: CASGGTGGAGANVLTF. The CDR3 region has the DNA TGCGCCAGCGGAGGAACAGGGGGCGCTGGGGCCAACGTCCTGACTTTC. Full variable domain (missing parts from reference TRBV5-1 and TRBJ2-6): KAGVTQTPRYLIKTRGQQVTLSCSPISGHRSVSWYQQTPGQGLQFLFEYFSETQRNKGNFPGRFSGRQFSNSRSEMNVSTLELGDSALYLCASGGTGGAGANVLTFGAGSRLTVL.

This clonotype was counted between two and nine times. CDR3 in DNA: TGTGCCAGCAGACATCTGGGGGGTCCCACAGATACGCAGTATTTT. Amino acid sequence: CASRHLGGPTDTQYF. The chain uses TRBV28 and TRBJ2-3, with a weak D call TRBD2 (6 bases). V lost 6 bases, J lost 2 bases, and 15 bases lay in between. CDR3 length equals 15 residues. CDR1 and CDR2 (germline): MDHEN, SYDVKM.